This T cell receptor beta chain comes out of a study of CD8 T cells in ankylosing spondylitis. Study findings and constraints: From matched ankylosing spondylitis synovial fluid, disease-linked clones were reportedly recovered at significantly enriched levels. Earlier work had already found some motif variants in reactive arthritis synovial fluid and blood. Seemingly characteristic of ankylosing spondylitis blood was a TCR beta motif consisting of under ten highly homologous variants. Peripheral blood samples showed relatively rare disease-linked clones, and these clones were CD8+.

V lost 0 bases to trimming and J lost 0 bases; unmatched junction nucleotides: 10. The CDR3 extends over 19 amino acids. CDR1 is SGDLS, CDR2 YYNGEE, per germline. To note about this clonotype: Its target is not known.

Library preparation for TCR beta used quantitative 5'-RACE with molecular barcodes. TCRdb re-called the 5' RACE reads with MiXCR, one entry per CDR3 protein. The sample carries 250,000 to 350,000 distinct CDR3 sequences, approximately 8.2% recorded once. The chain uses TRBV9 and TRBJ2-1; 9 bases are shared with TRBD1. Sequencing used blood, either unsorted or a sorted T cell fraction (not recorded which). The receptor was isolated from a male donor with ankylosing spondylitis. CDR3 protein: CASSVEGTGHFFSYNEQFF. The CDR3 DNA reads as TGTGCCAGCAGCGTAGAGGGGACAGGGCATTTTTTCTCCTACAATGAGCAGTTCTTC.